The clone carrying this TCR beta chain has a handful of counts. The sample is drawn from a study of T-cell reconstitution after alpha-beta-depleted transplantation in children. Germline CDR1 DFQATT, CDR2 SNEGSKA (reference sequence). CDR3 length: 14 residues. V lost 6 bases, J lost 7 bases, and 11 bases stayed unmatched. During its preparation, the TCRbeta library received unique molecular identifiers. TCRdb reanalysed the PCR reads using MiXCR and keeps one entry per CDR3 protein. The sample lists about 420,000 distinct CDR3 sequences, around 9.9% occurring once. This sequence joins TRBV20-1 and TRBJ2-1; 8 nucleotides align to TRBD2. This clonotype was obtained from a human donor who donated a stem cell graft to a child with acute myeloid leukemia. Sample: PBMCs from the stem cell graft donor, taken from the stem cell graft. The CDR3 DNA sequence: TGCAGTGCCACTCGGGAGGGCTGGGGAAATGAGCAGTTCTTC. Its translation is CSATREGWGNEQFF.